Listed here are 6 T cell receptor beta chains from one sample, sequenced in a study of cytomegalovirus exposure and HLA in healthy donors. The PCR had 60 Vbeta and 13 Jbeta primers. Libraries were prepared by immunoSEQ multiplex PCR; TCRdb keeps only in-frame clonotypes and omits some of them. This specimen shows about 77,000 clones; the ten leading clones hold around 13%. Sequencing was carried out using PBMCs. Every receptor here comes from a man between 50 and 59 years old in good health and CMV-seropositive.

This chain joins TRBV11-2 and TRBJ2-3; 7 nucleotides agree with TRBD1. The germline V gene has CDR1 SGHAT and CDR2 FQNNGV. V lost 5 bases to trimming and J lost 3 bases; unmatched junction nucleotides: 5. This CDR3 contains 14 residues. The CDR3 region has the DNA TGTGCCAGCAGCCTCGACAGGGAGACAGATACGCAGTATTTT. It encodes CASSLDRETDTQYF.

This chain uses TRBV19 with TRBJ2-5; TRBD1 aligns across 7 bases. V lost 7 bases and J lost 2; bases outside the gene matches: 7. Looked up from germline, CDR1 is LNHDA and CDR2 is SQIVND (reference sequence). The CDR3 has 14 amino acids. CDR3 amino acids: CASTHQGDQETQYF. CDR3 DNA: TGTGCCAGTACTCATCAGGGGGATCAAGAGACCCAGTACTTC.

The gene calls are TRBV5-4 and TRBJ1-2; possible D gene TRBD1, 5 bases. The V and J ends lost 1 base and 3 bases respectively, with 7 bases between them. Germline V CDR1 and CDR2: SGHNT, YYREEE (reference sequence). CDR3 length: 13 residues. The CDR3 DNA reads as TGTGCCAGCAGCTTGATAGGGGACTATGGCTACACCTTC. This encodes CASSLIGDYGYTF.

The genes are TRBV6-6 and TRBJ1-5, with D possibly TRBD1 on 6 matching bases. V was shortened by 7 bases and J by 8 bases, with 21 bases between the two germline ends. CDR3 length: 15 amino acids. Germline CDR1 and CDR2: MNHNY and SVGAGI (reference sequence). The CDR3 loop is CASTMGVGTPEPQHF. As DNA, the CDR3 is TGTGCCAGCACTATGGGAGTGGGGACACCCGAGCCCCAGCATTTT.

V is TRBV30 and J is TRBJ1-1, with D hard to call. This CDR3 is built from 11 residues. Trimming took off 6 bases at V and 2 bases at J, with 7 bases between the two ends. Germline loops: CDR1 GTSNPN, CDR2 SVGIG (reference sequence). The CDR3 bases are TGTGCCTGTGGCCTTAACACTGAAGCTTTCTTT. This sequence encodes CACGLNTEAFF. Variable domain in full (rest from reference TRBV30 and TRBJ1-1): SQTIHQWPATLVQPVGSPLSLECTVEGTSNPNLYWYRQAAGRGLQLLFYSVGIGQISSEVPQNLSASRPQDRQFILSSKKLLLSDSGFYLCACGLNTEAFFGQGTRLTVV.

This chain connects TRBV27 to TRBJ2-7; a possible D gene is TRBD1 (6 bases). Germline-derived CDR1 and CDR2 are MNHEY and SMNVEV (reference sequence). Trimming left V 2 bases short and J 4 bases short, with 12 bases between. This CDR3 contains 14 residues. The DNA for the CDR3 is TGTGCCAGCAGTTTAGGCGGACAGTCTTACGAGCAGTACTTC. Protein: CASSLGGQSYEQYF.